The following is a TCR beta chain sequence with its context. The germline V and J ends were trimmed by 1 base and 10 bases, with 12 bases remaining between them. The CDR3 covers 13 residues. The V gene's germline CDR1 is SGDLS and CDR2 YYNGEE. The data are from a study of blood T cells in healthy people across ages. Alongside a J-beta primer mix, a sample-barcoded 5' primer served in a second PCR lasting 7 to 11 cycles. Each CDR3 protein gets one entry after TCRdb re-called the 5' RACE reads with MiXCR. The table lists 1.5 million to 1.8 million distinct CDR3 sequences, less than 45% of them singletons.

V gene TRBV9 combines with J gene TRBJ2-1, with D possibly TRBD2 on 6 matching bases. Sequenced sample: blood. The source of this sequence is a woman between 18 and 29 years old in good health. CDR3 region: CASSVLPGAEQFF. CDR3 DNA: TGTGCCAGCAGCGTACTCCCGGGAGCCGAGCAGTTCTTC.